This entry concerns a single T cell receptor (beta chain). These data are taken from a study of beta chain features in type 1 diabetes. This CDR3 contains 17 residues. V shed 3 bases and J 0 bases; nucleotides not matched to a gene: 6. Germline CDR1 and CDR2: KGHSH and LQKENI. What was sequenced were expressed TCRB transcripts, since all of the isolated RNA had been reverse transcribed. Measured with immunoSEQ multiplex PCR; TCRdb has only the in-frame clones, and not every one. The sample shows 200,000 to 250,000 clones, 9.6% of them seen only once. Sequencing was carried out using naive CD4+ T cells from blood. This TCR was recovered from a woman in her late teens or twenties in good health. V gene TRBV18 combines with J gene TRBJ2-2, with TRBD1 matching 8 bases. CDR3 region: CASSPRDRRANTGELFF. Here the CDR3 DNA reads TGTGCCAGCTCACCCCGGGACAGGCGAGCGAACACCGGGGAGCTGTTTTTT.